This T cell receptor beta chain was captured in a study of technical replicates of blood from several donors. Generated by immunoSEQ multiplex PCR, the TCRdb table keeps only in-frame clones and is missing some. Of about 70,000 clones in the sample, approximately 94% were seen once. Trimming shortened V by 6 bases and J by 13 bases, and 13 bases separated the two germline ends. The V gene's germline CDR1 is MNHEY and CDR2 SVGAGI. There are 11 residues in the CDR3. Sequencing was performed on T cells isolated from PBMCs. The rearrangement joins TRBV6-5 to TRBJ2-1; D is possibly TRBD2 (5 bases). The sequence derives from a human donor in good health. The CDR3 bases are TGTGCCAGCAGGGCCGGACTGAGACAGTTCTTC. Protein: CASRAGLRQFF.